Given below is one T cell receptor beta chain in context. Its antigen is unknown. Base qualities are not recorded, but no much larger clone differs from it by a single base. Using the deep immunoSEQ assay, TCR CDR3 regions were amplified from genomic DNA by multiplex PCR. For each cell subset, the extracted genomic DNA was distributed evenly across all wells of several immunoSEQ 96-well plates, and each plate served as one replicate. For sorted subsets, 200 to 250 ng of genomic DNA, equivalent to about 30,000 T cell genomes, went into each replicate PCR. The purified libraries were quantified using a Qubit 3.0 fluorometer, sized with a Bioanalyzer 2100, and then quantified again using the KAPA Library Quantification kit. A separate single-read 150-cycle Illumina NextSeq 550 flow cell was used to sequence each immunoSEQ 96-well plate. The paper's data handling went like this. Because only junctional sequences without quality scores were contained in the immunoSEQ output, filtering matching that applied to full-length reads could not be performed. Sequences were annotated with PyIR, a Python wrapper for IgBLAST v1.9, using IMGT germline references to assign V/J genes and CDR3. Reads were removed for weak V/J assignments (E-value above 1e-6), missing CDR3, stop codons, out-of-frame junctions, or ambiguous translated residues. V3J clonotypes were defined as sequences sharing the same inferred V gene, J gene, and CDR3 amino acid sequence. Percentage overlap between repertoires was computed as shared unique clonotypes divided by the size of the smaller repertoire. Three approaches were used to assess repertoire richness: RTK rarefaction, the Chao1 estimator, and Recon v2.1 estimates of unobserved clonotypes. Generation probabilities were computed with OLGA for all TCRbeta clonotypes obtained by the gDNA method from a few donors. TCRdb carries this immuneACCESS record with in-frame sequences only. Its versions omit some clonotypes, under half of them owing to an unresolved V gene in the studies checked, with the rest unexplained. From that table come the V and J calls and clone size; the DNA was used to work out D and trimming. Within this sample are roughly 2.1 million clones, with about 93% of them counted one time only. 1.7% of the sample is taken by the ten largest.

CD8 naive samples were CD45RO-negative cells positively selected for CCR7, giving a CD45RA+CCR7+ population that excluded TemRA cells. Healthy HIV-negative adults with no recently reported acute infections or vaccinations were included as donors. Every donor was a Caucasian adult residing in Nashville, Tennessee, USA. Blood was obtained by leukapheresis, after which PBMCs were separated by Ficoll-Histopaque density gradient centrifugation and cryopreserved in liquid nitrogen vapor phase. Analytical flow cytometry was used to check the purity and quantity of every magnetically sorted T cell population. From each sorted fraction, genomic DNA was isolated and quantified by UV absorbance on a Nanodrop 2000c. The record originates from a study of shared clonotypes between healthy human individuals (dated by TCRdb to the early 2020s). At the level of the whole study: A few men and two women, aged 18 to 49 years, made up the cohort. For each donor, CD4 naive and CD4 memory were each run on three plates, CD8 naive on two plates, and CD8 memory on one plate. The study deeply sequenced blood TCR repertoires of several healthy adults to estimate repertoire size and the extent of clonotype sharing between individuals. Different laboratories and diverse techniques were used to prepare libraries and sequence TCR repertoires, to increase sequencing depth and limit assay-specific biases. Each donor's leukapheresis produced roughly between about 0.9 and 9.5 billion PBMCs.

The V end gives up 7 bases and the J end 1 base, leaving 4 bases in the junction not matched to a gene. The CDR1 and CDR2 encoded by the germline V gene are MDHEN and SYDVKM. Measured from the cysteine to the phenylalanine, the CDR3 is 15 residues long. This entry keeps only the CDR3 DNA: 45 bases, framed from base 1. Overall study outcomes, separate from this receptor: Around 5% of naive CD4, approximately 3.7% of naive CD8, 2.3% of memory CD4, and about 0.4% of memory CD8 clonotypes were shared across a few donors. Rarefaction of sorted-subset datasets indicated incomplete sequencing despite the large sequencing depth. The genetic and exposure-history diversity represented was limited by the small number of donors. Compared with non-shared clonotypes, clonotypes shared by all four sorted-subset donors had higher generation probabilities. Based on pairwise subsampling, the degree of clonotype sharing among donors was expected to be affected by sequencing depth. Sampling was restricted to blood, and TCR repertoires in tissues likely differ from the TCR repertoires found in blood. Naive subsets generally had larger estimated clonotype richness than memory subsets.

The receptor chain draws on TRBV28 and TRBJ2-3; 11 middle bases align to TRBD2. The sequence came from a man aged 18 to 35 in good health. Some clones in this sample may be carry-over from other donors' samples. The sequencing sample was made of naive CD8+ T cells from PBMCs. In light of the paper, this sample's cell subset or site label describes: CD45RA+CCR7+. The DNA sequence is given as TGTGCCAGCATTTTGACTAGCGGGGGCACAGATACGCAGTATTTT. The resulting protein is CASILTSGGTDTQYF.